A single sample is the source of the 32 T cell receptor beta chains below, sequenced in a study of T-cell memory formation after mild COVID-19. A single record per CDR3 protein comes from TCRdb applying MiXCR to the 5' RACE reads. The data hold about 320,000 distinct CDR3 sequences, with roughly an eighth observed a single time. Source material: PBMCs or a T cell subset sorted from them (not recorded which). All receptors derive from a man aged 18 to 35 who had mild COVID-19 (a few samples of this study predate the infection). Cell type and time point are not known.

This clonotype was seen at least ten times. The chain recombines TRBV6-5 with TRBJ2-2; D not certain. Germline loops: CDR1 MNHEY, CDR2 SVGAGI. The CDR3 has 17 residues. The V end was cut by 2 bases, the J end by 0 bases, with 13 bases between. CDR3 protein: CASSYIASDPNTGELFF. The CDR3 nucleotides are TGTGCCAGCAGTTACATCGCCAGCGACCCGAACACCGGGGAGCTGTTTTTT.

In this sample, this clonotype turned up many times. The chain has TRBV12-3 or TRBV12-4 and TRBJ2-2; D gene unclear. The V end lost 4 bases, the J end lost 7 bases, and 10 bases lay between the germline ends. The CDR3 contains 13 residues. The CDR3 bases are TGTGCCAGCAGTTCTAGAGGTGGCGGGGAGCTGTTTTTT. It translates to CASSSRGGGELFF.

This chain uses TRBV15 with TRBJ1-2; 8 bases align to TRBD1. In germline, CDR1 is LNHNV, CDR2 YYDKDF (reference sequence). V shed 5 bases, J shed 5 bases, and the junction held 4 bases outside the gene matches. This CDR3 region has 13 residues. The CDR3, as DNA: TGTGCCACCAGCCCACAGGGGGTTTATGGCTACACCTTC. Protein: CATSPQGVYGYTF.

This clonotype occurred many times. V is TRBV14 and J is TRBJ2-1, with 8 bases aligning to TRBD1. Germline V gives CDR1 SGHDN, CDR2 FVKESK. V gave up 6 bases and J gave up 7 bases; unmatched junction bases: 2. The CDR3 is 12 residues long. The CDR3 region has the DNA TGTGCCAGCAGTCGACAGGGGAATGAGCAGTTCTTC. Its protein is CASSRQGNEQFF.

The chain couples TRBV28 to TRBJ1-6; D gene ambiguous. This CDR3 spans 14 amino acids. From germline, CDR1 is MDHEN and CDR2 SYDVKM. The ends were cut back, 7 bases at V and 5 bases at J, with 12 bases in the middle. In DNA form, the CDR3 reads TGTGCCAGCACCACAACTCCCAATAATTCACCCCTCCACTTT. The encoded protein is CASTTTPNNSPLHF.

This clonotype has a count of ten or more. V gene TRBV4-3 combines with J gene TRBJ2-1, with TRBD2 matching over 10 bases. J gave up 10 bases and V 1 base, and 7 bases lay outside the gene matches. The CDR3 is 15 residues long. Germline loops: CDR1 LGHNA, CDR2 YSLEER. The CDR3 sequence is CASSQGSGGAREQFF. The CDR3 region has the DNA TGCGCCAGCAGCCAAGGGAGCGGGGGGGCCAGGGAGCAGTTCTTC.

This clonotype was detected only a few times. V usage is TRBV2 and J usage is TRBJ2-7, with 8 bases that match TRBD2. V lost 11 bases and J lost 1; bases outside the gene matches: 10. The CDR3 runs to 14 residues. Germline CDR1 SNHLY, CDR2 FYNNEI. CDR3 residues: CALGGGGLSYEQYF. The CDR3 DNA follows: TGTGCCCTCGGGGGCGGGGGGTTATCCTACGAGCAGTACTTC.

This chain links TRBV4-1 with TRBJ1-3; D uncertain. Germline V gene lookup returns CDR1 MGHRA and CDR2 YSYEKL. The CDR3 is 17 amino acids. Trimming stripped 1 base from V and 0 bases from J, with 13 bases between. CDR3 coding DNA: TGCGCCAGCAGCCAAGGGATCGCCTGGAGCTCTGGAAACACCATATATTTT. Amino acid sequence: CASSQGIAWSSGNTIYF.

Only a few counts were recorded for this clonotype. V is TRBV4-3 and J is TRBJ1-6; TRBD1 is a possible D gene (5 bases). Germline V lookup: CDR1 LGHNA, CDR2 YSLEER. The CDR3 contains 13 residues. Trimming cost V 0 bases and J 11 bases, with 8 bases left between them. The CDR3 nucleotides read TGCGCCAGCAGCCAAGATATGGGACCACCCCTCCACTTT. Its translation: CASSQDMGPPLHF.

CDR3 sequence: CASSLSTNPSYEQYF. CDR3 DNA: TGTGCCAGCAGCTTGTCGACTAACCCCTCCTACGAGCAGTACTTC. The gene calls are TRBV7-2 and TRBJ2-7, with D possibly TRBD2 on 5 matching bases. V dropped 3 bases and J dropped 0 bases, with 12 bases sitting between them. The CDR3 has 15 amino acids. Germline loops: CDR1 SGHTA, CDR2 FQGNSA.

A few counts support this clonotype. The gene calls are TRBV4-1 and TRBJ2-5; D gene ambiguous. Between the trimmed V and J ends, which lost 3 bases and 3 bases, there was a span of 8 bases. This CDR3 comprises 13 residues. CDR1 and CDR2 from the germline V gene are MGHRA and YSYEKL. CDR3 nucleotide sequence: TGCGCCAGCAGCCAGATATTCGAAGAGACCCAGTACTTC. It specifies CASSQIFEETQYF.

This rearrangement joins TRBV20-1 to TRBJ1-3, with D tentatively TRBD1 (5 bases). Germline V CDR1 and CDR2: DFQATT, SNEGSKA (reference sequence). V gave up 2 bases and J gave up 4 bases, with 15 bases separating them. This CDR3 comprises 15 residues. CDR3 residues: CSARPPGRQGNTIYF. CDR3 DNA: TGCAGTGCTAGACCTCCGGGACGCCAAGGAAACACCATATATTTT.

The chain couples TRBV29-1 to TRBJ2-3, with a weak D call TRBD2 (7 bases). CDR3 size: 11 residues. From germline, CDR1 is SQVTM and CDR2 ANQGSEA. Trimming pared 6 bases from V and 6 bases from J, leaving 10 bases between. CDR3 sequence reads: CSVGGPDTQYF. In DNA form, the CDR3 reads TGCAGCGTCGGGGGGCCTGATACGCAGTATTTT.

This clonotype was seen repeatedly, ten times or more. The CDR3 sequence is CASSPWTGTMNYGYTF. In DNA, the CDR3 is TGTGCCAGCAGCCCATGGACAGGGACGATGAACTATGGCTACACCTTC. The chain joins TRBV9 to TRBJ1-2; TRBD1 matches at 8 bases. Germline loops: CDR1 SGDLS, CDR2 YYNGEE. The CDR3 spans 16 residues. Trimming removed 4 bases from V and 2 bases from J; junction bases left unmatched: 10.

This clonotype appeared many times. This chain links TRBV9 with TRBJ2-2; TRBD1 matches at 7 bases. The CDR3 sequence is 15 residues long. Trimming cost V 3 bases and J 0 bases; bases outside gene matches: 2. CDR1 and CDR2 (germline): SGDLS, YYNGEE. The CDR3 DNA follows: TGTGCCAGCAGCGCGGGGACAGCGAACACCGGGGAGCTGTTTTTT. Protein product: CASSAGTANTGELFF. The full variable domain, rest sourced from reference TRBV9 and TRBJ2-2, is DSGVTQTPKHLITATGQRVTLRCSPRSGDLSVYWYQQSLDQGLQFLIQYYNGEERAKGNILERFSAQQFPDLHSELNLSSLELGDSALYFCASSAGTANTGELFFGEGSRLTVL.

This clonotype occurred a few times. V and J are TRBV11-3 and TRBJ2-5; tentatively, D is TRBD1 or TRBD2 (5 bases each). V was clipped by 4 bases and J by 5 bases, with 17 bases between them. Germline CDR1 and CDR2: SGHNT and YENEEA. The CDR3 loop spans 15 amino acids. CDR3 sequence reads: CASSSYPGPGETQYF. The DNA for the CDR3 is TGTGCCAGCAGCTCCTACCCGGGACCGGGGGAGACCCAGTACTTC.

The chain uses TRBV27 and TRBJ2-7; 12 bases are a match to TRBD2. The CDR3 length is 16 residues. V dropped 7 bases and J dropped 3; count of bases not matched to a gene: 10. Per the germline V gene, CDR1 is MNHEY and CDR2 is SMNVEV (reference sequence). The CDR3 nucleotides read TGTGCCAGCACCCCGACCGGACTAGCGGGGAGCTACGAGCAGTACTTC. Amino acid sequence: CASTPTGLAGSYEQYF.

The V gene is TRBV20-1, the J gene TRBJ1-4, with 7 bases lining up with TRBD1. V shed 0 bases and J 8 bases; nucleotides not matched to a gene: 6. Per the germline V gene, CDR1 is DFQATT and CDR2 is SNEGSKA (reference sequence). The CDR3 has 14 residues. CDR3 coding DNA: TGCAGTGCTAGAGAGACAGGGAGTCGGGAAAAACTGTTTTTT. It is translated as CSARETGSREKLFF.

This chain connects TRBV24-1 to TRBJ1-5; D call uncertain. The CDR3 consists of 15 residues. The germline CDR1 and CDR2 sequences are KGHDR and SFDVKD. V was trimmed by 4 bases and J by 5 bases, leaving 14 bases between them. CDR3 protein: CATSEAGSFYQPQHF. The DNA of the CDR3 is TGTGCCACCAGTGAAGCCGGGTCGTTCTATCAGCCCCAGCATTTT.

There are a few counts of this clonotype. J is TRBJ1-5 and V is TRBV12-3 or TRBV12-4; 8 bases are a match to TRBD1. V shed 5 bases, J shed 0 bases, and the junction held 3 bases outside the gene matches. The CDR3 runs 15 residues. CDR3 in DNA: TGTGCCAGCAGTACAGGGGGGGTTAGCAATCAGCCCCAGCATTTT. This translates into CASSTGGVSNQPQHF.

The chain joins TRBV7-2 to TRBJ1-2; D unclear. Germline CDR1 SGHTA, CDR2 FQGNSA. The CDR3 contains 12 residues. Trimming removed 7 bases at V and 4 bases at J, with 10 bases between. The CDR3, as DNA: TGTGCCAGCACACAACAGACCTATGGCTACACCTTC. This gives the protein CASTQQTYGYTF.

This chain uses TRBV2 with TRBJ2-4; D ambiguous. The CDR3 has 15 amino acids. Germline CDR1 and CDR2: SNHLY and FYNNEI. Trimming pared 4 bases from V and 0 bases from J, leaving 10 bases between. Here the CDR3 reads CASSGPEIAKNIQYF. In nucleotides, the CDR3 is TGTGCCAGCAGTGGGCCGGAGATAGCCAAAAACATTCAGTACTTC.

This clonotype was found a few times. CDR3 DNA: TGTGCCAGCACCTCCCCAGGTTATGGCTACACCTTC. This encodes CASTSPGYGYTF. The chain employs TRBV7-2 and TRBJ1-2; D is ambiguous. The CDR3 spans 12 residues. Trimming took off 7 bases at V and 5 bases at J, with 11 bases between the two ends. Looked up from germline, CDR1 is SGHTA and CDR2 is FQGNSA.

This clonotype has just a few counts. This chain links TRBV6-6 with TRBJ2-1; 9 bases are shared with TRBD1. The germline CDR1 and CDR2 sequences are MNHNY and SVGAGI (reference sequence). V trimming: 5 bases; J trimming: 7 bases; junction bases outside the gene matches: 3. This CDR3 comprises 13 residues. CDR3 DNA: TGTGCCAGCAGTACCGGACAGGGGAATGAGCAGTTCTTC. Protein product: CASSTGQGNEQFF.

This clonotype was seen more than once but under ten times. V usage is TRBV5-1 and J usage is TRBJ2-3; no clear D. The CDR3 spans 14 residues. Germline CDR1 SGHRS, CDR2 YFSETQ. The V end lost 2 bases, the J end lost 2 bases, and 9 bases lay between the germline ends. CDR3 coding DNA: TGCGCCAGCAGCTTTGAACAGACCACAGATACGCAGTATTTT. Translating it yields CASSFEQTTDTQYF. The whole variable domain, filled in from reference TRBV5-1 and TRBJ2-3, reads KAGVTQTPRYLIKTRGQQVTLSCSPISGHRSVSWYQQTPGQGLQFLFEYFSETQRNKGNFPGRFSGRQFSNSRSEMNVSTLELGDSALYLCASSFEQTTDTQYFGPGTRLTVL.

This clonotype has only one observation. CDR3 amino acids: CASSYSYSRGGLTGELFF. The CDR3 bases are TGTGCCAGCAGTTACTCGTACAGCCGGGGGGGCCTTACCGGGGAGCTGTTTTTT. V is TRBV6-6 and J is TRBJ2-2; 8 bases map to TRBD2. The CDR3 length is 18 residues. Germline trimming cut 0 bases from V and 5 bases from J; bases unmatched to any gene: 11. Germline CDR1 reads MNHNY; CDR2 reads SVGAGI (reference sequence).

The table lists this clonotype with a few counts. The chain uses TRBV9 and TRBJ2-5; D ambiguous. The CDR3 is made up of 15 amino acids. Trimming stripped 0 bases from V and 1 base from J, with 10 bases between. Germline CDR1 is SGDLS and CDR2 is YYNGEE. The CDR3: CASSVGDATQETQYF. The CDR3 region has the DNA TGTGCCAGCAGCGTAGGTGATGCCACCCAAGAGACCCAGTACTTC.

This clonotype was counted between two and nine times. The chain employs TRBV24-1 and TRBJ2-5; a possible D gene is TRBD2 (5 bases). The CDR3 has 11 residues. Per the germline V gene, CDR1 is KGHDR and CDR2 is SFDVKD. V was trimmed by 9 bases and J by 5 bases, leaving 9 bases between them. CDR3 DNA: TGTGCCACCTCGTCGGGGGAGACCCAGTACTTC. Translating it yields CATSSGETQYF.

The chain recombines TRBV20-1 with TRBJ1-1, with D possibly TRBD1 on 6 matching bases. Trimming took 3 bases from V and 4 from J, leaving 12 bases between them. The CDR3 covers 13 residues. Germline CDR1 is DFQATT and CDR2 is SNEGSKA (reference sequence). CDR3 DNA sequence: TGCAGTGCTAGCCGCGACAGGACCACTGAAGCTTTCTTT. Encoded protein: CSASRDRTTEAFF.

The V gene is TRBV7-9, the J gene TRBJ1-3, with TRBD1 matching 7 bases. CDR3 length: 15 amino acids. In germline, CDR1 is SEHNR, CDR2 FQNEAQ (reference sequence). V shed 4 bases and J 0 bases; nucleotides not matched to a gene: 3. CDR3 nucleotide sequence: TGTGCCAGCAGCTGGACAGGCAGCTCTGGAAACACCATATATTTT. The encoded protein is CASSWTGSSGNTIYF.

This rearrangement joins TRBV24-1 to TRBJ1-2; 8 bases line up with TRBD1. V lost 0 bases and J lost 7; bases outside the gene matches: 6. From germline, CDR1 is KGHDR and CDR2 SFDVKD. The CDR3 consists of 15 residues. The CDR3: CATSDLHPGGCGYTF. The CDR3 nucleotides read TGTGCCACCAGTGATTTGCACCCAGGGGGCTGTGGCTACACCTTC.

Only a few counts were recorded for this clonotype. This chain connects TRBV7-2 to TRBJ2-4; 7 bases are a match to TRBD2. Germline values: CDR1 SGHTA, CDR2 FQGNSA. Losses at the gene ends were 8 bases for V and 6 bases for J; bases not matched to a gene: 10. The CDR3 covers 14 residues. The CDR3 DNA sequence: TGTGCCAGCGGCCTTGTGGGCGGGGGAAACATTCAGTACTTC. Translated, it gives CASGLVGGGNIQYF.